Below are 16 T cell receptor beta chains sequenced from a single sample in a study of tumor and adjacent non-tumor tissue in lung cancer. A modified ARM-PCR protocol with three rounds of nested PCR amplified TCRbeta. TCRdb reprocessed the multiplex PCR reads with MiXCR, giving one entry per CDR3 protein. The sample lists under 250,000 distinct CDR3 sequences; about 76% were seen once. RNA was extracted from bulk tissue without any cell sorting. The sequencing sample was made of lung tumor tissue. These TCRs come from a man between 60 and 75 years old with non-small cell lung cancer.

Details on this clonotype: Since a much larger clone is just one base distant, this may be a read error. The chain couples TRBV6-5 to TRBJ2-1; 9 bases are shared with TRBD2. Germline CDR1 reads MNHEY; CDR2 reads SVGAGI. CDR3 size: 14 residues. V trimming: 6 bases; J trimming: 3 bases; junction bases outside the gene matches: 3. CDR3 in DNA: TGTGCCAGCAGCAAGCGGGGGGTCTACAATGAGCAGTTCTTC. Amino acid sequence: CASSKRGVYNEQFF.

J is TRBJ1-1 and V is TRBV6-5; TRBD1 might be the D (5 bases). V lost 6 bases to trimming and J lost 6 bases, with 20 bases between them. The CDR3 is 15 residues long. Germline V gives CDR1 MNHEY, CDR2 SVGAGI. The CDR3 bases are TGTGCCAGCAGCCGTACTGCAGAGGGGATGGCTGAAGCTTTCTTT. Translating it yields CASSRTAEGMAEAFF.

This clonotype showed up many times. The chain joins TRBV20-1 to TRBJ2-7, with a weak D call TRBD1 (5 bases). Germline values: CDR1 DFQATT, CDR2 SNEGSKA (reference sequence). The CDR3 totals 14 residues. V dropped 2 bases and J dropped 4 bases, with 15 bases sitting between them. This CDR3 is CSARLAGSGYEQYF. The CDR3 DNA is TGCAGTGCTAGATTGGCAGGGTCAGGTTACGAGCAGTACTTC.

V usage is TRBV6-4 and J usage is TRBJ1-6; perhaps TRBD1 as D (6 bases). Germline values: CDR1 MRHNA, CDR2 SNTAGT. V lost 0 bases and J lost 9, with 9 bases in between. The CDR3 runs to 14 residues. The CDR3 sequence: CASSDSQGGSPLHF. The CDR3 DNA is TGTGCCAGCAGTGACTCACAGGGAGGTTCACCCCTCCACTTT.

Of note for this clonotype: A read error may account for a junction end that differs from germline. V usage is TRBV11-1 and J usage is TRBJ2-1; perhaps TRBD2 as D (5 bases). Germline V gene data show CDR1 as SGHAT and CDR2 as FQDESV (reference sequence). The CDR3 length is 13 residues. The CDR3 bases are TGTGTCAGCAGCTTAGCGTACTTGCCAACCCAGTTCTTC. Encoded protein: CVSSLAYLPTQFF.

The V call is TRBV6-5, the J call TRBJ1-5; D may be TRBD1 or TRBD2 (7 bases each). The DNA end is more similar to TRBJ2-3, so the J call may be wrong. Germline V gene lookup returns CDR1 MNHEY and CDR2 SVGAGI. The CDR3 is made up of 13 amino acids. The CDR3 DNA follows: TGTGCCAGCAGTATGACAGGGAGGGAGCCCCAGTATTTT. Protein product: CASSMTGREPQYF.

Worth noting for this clonotype: This could be a read error, since a much larger clone is one nucleotide away. The chain recombines TRBV20-1 with TRBJ2-2; D gene uncertain. Per germline, CDR1 DFQATT and CDR2 SNEGSKA (reference sequence). V lost 4 bases and J 0 bases, leaving 12 bases between the germline ends. The CDR3 loop spans 15 amino acids. The CDR3 DNA is TGCAGTGCTATATCCTCCAGCCCGAACACCGGGGAGCTGTTTTTT. This gives the protein CSAISSSPNTGELFF.

For this clonotype: The junction differs from germline at one of its ends, possibly a read error. This rearrangement joins TRBV11-1 to TRBJ2-7; maybe TRBD2 (6 bases). The CDR3 totals 15 residues. The germline V gene encodes CDR1 SGHAT and CDR2 FQDESV (reference sequence). In DNA, the CDR3 is TGTGCTAGCAGCTCCTCAGCGGGCATTGACTACGAGCTGTACTTC. Translation gives CASSSSAGIDYELYF.

Comments on this clonotype: Germline is not matched at one junction end, which may reflect a read error. The rearrangement links TRBV28 to TRBJ1-5; a weak D match, TRBD1 (5 bases). Germline CDR1 reads MDHEN; CDR2 reads SYDVKM. The CDR3 spans 19 residues. The CDR3 DNA reads as TGTGCCAGCAGTTCCCCCCGGGACTGGGTTTCAAGGGGCAATCAGCCCCAGAATTTT. Protein product: CASSSPRDWVSRGNQPQNF.

The chain joins TRBV11-2 to TRBJ1-1; the D gene is possibly TRBD1 (5 bases). Trimming took off 10 bases at V and 7 bases at J, with 22 bases between the two ends. Looked up from germline, CDR1 is SGHAT and CDR2 is FQNNGV. CDR3 length: 14 amino acids. The CDR3 DNA reads as TGTGCCAACAGTTTCCCCCTGGGGCAACATGAAGCTTTCTTT. Protein: CANSFPLGQHEAFF.

A note on this clonotype: The junction shows a germline mismatch at one end, possibly a read error. The chain recombines TRBV6-5 with TRBJ1-2; D gene uncertain. This CDR3 has 13 residues. Germline loops: CDR1 MNHEY, CDR2 SVGAGI. CDR3 in DNA: TGTGCCAGCAGTAAACAGTTGCACTATGACTACACCTTC. Translated, it gives CASSKQLHYDYTF.

As concerns this clonotype: Here the CDR3 omits its conserved ending phenylalanine or tryptophan, so a read error is the likely source. The chain uses TRBV6-2 or TRBV6-3 and TRBJ2-1, with a weak D call TRBD2 (6 bases). CDR1 MNHEY and CDR2 SVGEGT come from the germline V gene. V was clipped by 5 bases and J by 9 bases, with 14 bases between them. The CDR3 spans 13 residues. CDR3 nucleotides: TGTGCCAGCAGTCCACCAGTGGGACTTGAGCAGTTCTTA. Translating it yields CASSPPVGLEQFL.

This clonotype was counted between two and nine times. An end of the junction does not agree with germline; a read error may underlie this. This chain uses TRBV20-1 with TRBJ2-3; no firm D call. Germline CDR1 and CDR2: DFQATT and SNEGSKA (reference sequence). CDR3 length: 14 amino acids. DNA for the CDR3: TGCAGTGCCAGAGTGCAGCCGAACACAGATATGCAGTATTTT. This encodes CSARVQPNTDMQYF.

To note about this clonotype: The junction does not match germline at one end; this may be a read error. The chain combines TRBV4-2 with TRBJ1-1; no definite D call. The CDR3 totals 17 residues. Germline CDR1 LGHNA, CDR2 YNFKEQ. Written as DNA, the CDR3 is TGTGCCAGCAGCCAAATCTTTCTGGACCTCATGAACATTGAAGCTTTCTTT. The encoded protein is CASSQIFLDLMNIEAFF.

This chain's CDR3 is CASSKVSEQYF. CDR3 DNA sequence: TGTGCCAGCAGTAAGGTCTCCGAGCAGTACTTC. The V and J genes are TRBV12-3 or TRBV12-4 and TRBJ2-7; D remains ambiguous. V was pared by 5 bases and J by 6 bases, with 8 bases between. CDR3 size: 11 residues.

This chain connects TRBV6-1 to TRBJ2-7; D call uncertain. The germline V gene encodes CDR1 MNHNS and CDR2 SASEGT. This CDR3 contains 13 residues. V was trimmed by 8 bases and J by 2 bases, leaving 13 bases between them. This CDR3 is CASCQTSTYEQYF. The CDR3 region has the DNA TGTGCCAGCTGCCAGACATCTACCTACGAGCAGTACTTC.